This T cell receptor beta chain was recovered during a study of blood T cell repertoires in COVID-19. The overall study: There were acute and convalescent COVID-19 samples, and they came from the United States, Italy and Spain. T cells, B-cell-depleted T cells, or PBMCs provided the cDNA or gDNA that served as material.

Source study methods: Researchers report that nucleated cell counts were estimated from reference gene primer amplification. TCRdb's table, derived via immunoSEQ multiplex PCR, lists solely in-frame clones and lacks some. V and J calls plus clone size are reproduced from that table; the DNA served to infer D and trimming. The sample comprises a few hundred thousand clones, approximately 89% of which are singletons, and roughly 12% rests with the top ten. V was pared by 3 bases and J by 10 bases, with 13 bases between. Germline V gene sequence: CDR1 MDHEN, CDR2 SYDVKM. This CDR3 comprises 14 residues.

The chain couples TRBV28 to TRBJ1-6, with no clear D. This clonotype was obtained from a woman aged 45-65 years with COVID-19, enrolled during active disease. Sequencing input: peripheral blood. Here the CDR3 DNA reads TGTGCCAGCAGTTTTAGTCCGCTTTTGTCACCCCTCCACTTT. This gives the protein CASSFSPLLSPLHF.